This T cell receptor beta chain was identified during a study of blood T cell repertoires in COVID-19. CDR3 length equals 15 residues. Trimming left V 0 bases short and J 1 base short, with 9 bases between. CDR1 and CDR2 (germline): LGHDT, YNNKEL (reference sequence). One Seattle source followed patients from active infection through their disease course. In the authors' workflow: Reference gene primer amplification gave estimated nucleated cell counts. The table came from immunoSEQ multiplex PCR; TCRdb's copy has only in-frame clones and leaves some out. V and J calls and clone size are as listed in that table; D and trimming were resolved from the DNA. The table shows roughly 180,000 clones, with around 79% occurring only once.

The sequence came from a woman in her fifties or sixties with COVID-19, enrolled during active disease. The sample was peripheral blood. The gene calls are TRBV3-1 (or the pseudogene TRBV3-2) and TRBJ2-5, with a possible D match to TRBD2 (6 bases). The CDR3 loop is CASSQDWRGQETQYF. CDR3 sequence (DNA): TGTGCCAGCAGCCAAGATTGGCGGGGCCAAGAGACCCAGTACTTC.